This T cell receptor (beta chain) was retrieved from a study of T cell responses to AZD1222 COVID-19 vaccine (dated by TCRdb to about 2021). About the investigation overall: A total of about 230 trial participants underwent TCR sequencing, of whom around 200 received two doses of AZD1222 and about 26 received two doses of the MenACWY control vaccine. Enrollment into the trials was organized by age into subgroups of 18-55, 56-69 and 70-plus years, and those subgroups contained approximately 150, 30 and 60 TCR-sequenced participants, respectively. The paper's findings and limits, for the study overall: Reportedly, close to half of the unique spike-specific TCRs recognized epitopes lying outside the regions that are mutated in the B.1.351 and B.1.1.7 variants. Only a handful of AZD1222 recipients were SARS-CoV-2 seropositive at baseline, limiting conclusions about previously exposed vaccinees. Because no samples from the day 14 peak response were available, repertoires could be characterized only after the peak T cell response. In the small 56-69-year group, the increase in depth fell short of significance, most likely because of low power. Participants were mostly white British and included more females than males, and it was suggested by the authors that clonal diversity may have been underestimated. A significant rise in spike-specific TCR breadth and depth was observed after two AZD1222 doses relative to day 0 and relative to MenACWY recipients. Vaccine-associated CD4 TCRs spanned the whole spike protein, with dominant responses in regions 160-218 and 743-854.

V lost 6 bases and J lost 5 bases, and the count of bases not matched to a germline gene is 7. For CDR1 and CDR2, the germline V gene lists MNHEY and SVGAGI. The CDR3 measures 15 amino acids from cysteine to phenylalanine. This entry keeps only the CDR3 DNA: 45 bases, framed from base 1. The CDR3 regions of human TCRbeta chains were analyzed by immunosequencing. In the source study's methods: TCRs in the repertoires were compared against a reference library of SARS-CoV-2-specific TCRs that had been generated with the MIRA antigen-specificity platform. Breadth meant the fraction of unique TCRs that were SARS-CoV-2-associated, whereas depth meant the fraction of total T cells that were SARS-CoV-2-associated. Using the MIRA data, each spike-specific TCR was assigned both to the spike region to which the TCR was reactive and to a CD4 or CD8 class. Log10-transformed breadth and depth values were compared by one-way ANOVA with Sidak's multiple comparisons tests. As stored in TCRdb, this immuneACCESS dataset retains in-frame rearrangements with V and J assigned. A fraction of the clones does not appear; measured against another copy, unresolved V genes explain less than half of the discrepancy, and the remainder lacks a known reason. V and J calls and clone size come straight from that table; D and trimming were deduced from the DNA. This sample is represented by 150,000 to 200,000 clones; around 85% of them were singletons. 0.85% to 1.1% of the sample belongs to the ten largest clones.

A note on this clone: It lacks a known antigen. No base qualities exist here, and no much larger clone lies one base off it.

What this sample's time point label stands for: about 28 days (+/-7) after the second vaccine dose. AZD1222 recipients whose second dose came at about 4 weeks and those whose second dose came at about 12 weeks were combined into one group, since spike-specific TCR depth and breadth did not differ between the two schedules. Samples from vaccinated people were obtained from the UK trials COV001 and COV002, which included a single-blind randomized controlled phase 2/3 trial of AZD1222 (ChAdOx1 nCoV-19) in healthy adults. For TCRbeta chain sequencing, PBMC samples were collected from trial participants at day 0 and at day 28 after the second dose.

The TCR originated in an adult who received the AZD1222 COVID-19 vaccine. The rearranged chain carries TRBV6-5 and TRBJ1-6, and TRBD1 aligns with 7 junction nucleotides. Sequencing used peripheral blood, obtained 28 days after the second AZD1222 dose. The nucleotide sequence is given as TGTGCCAGCAGGAGAGACAGGGTGAATAATTCACCCCTCCACTTT. Its protein is CASRRDRVNNSPLHF.